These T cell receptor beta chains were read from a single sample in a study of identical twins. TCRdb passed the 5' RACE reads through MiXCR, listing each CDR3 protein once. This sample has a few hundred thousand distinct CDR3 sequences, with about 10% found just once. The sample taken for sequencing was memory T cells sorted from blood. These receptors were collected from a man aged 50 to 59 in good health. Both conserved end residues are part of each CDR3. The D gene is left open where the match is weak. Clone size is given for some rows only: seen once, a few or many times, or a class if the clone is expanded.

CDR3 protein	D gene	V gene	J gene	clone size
CASSLADSPYNEQFF	NA	TRBV28	TRBJ2-1	few
CASSPRSGKTSYEQYF	NA	TRBV7-6	TRBJ2-7	many
CASNNRGLTNEQFF	TRBD1	TRBV7-2	TRBJ2-1	many
CSANNRGPETQYF	TRBD1	TRBV20-1	TRBJ2-5	NA
CASSQASGRAGELFF	TRBD2	TRBV4-3	TRBJ2-2	many
CASSSRRTGELFF	NA	TRBV7-9	TRBJ2-2	few
CASSQSIAGELSYEQYF	TRBD2	TRBV4-2	TRBJ2-7	NA
CASSYSRAANEQFF	NA	TRBV27	TRBJ2-1	few
CSASAQGGSGELFF	TRBD1	TRBV20-1	TRBJ2-2	many
CASSPALPNEKLFF	NA	TRBV12-3/TRBV12-4	TRBJ1-4	NA
CASSQDGVQPQHF	NA	TRBV3-1	TRBJ1-5	many
CASSTRTGSSTDTQYF	TRBD1	TRBV4-2	TRBJ2-3	NA
CASSLNRDGNQPQHF	NA	TRBV5-6	TRBJ1-5	many
CASRKPRLSSYEQYF	NA	TRBV27	TRBJ2-7	many
CASSSSEGGGFKETQYF	NA	TRBV28	TRBJ2-5	few
CASSSRSGGRAYEQYF	TRBD2	TRBV11-2	TRBJ2-7	NA
CASSQEVLAGGVINTGELFF	TRBD2	TRBV4-3	TRBJ2-2	NA
CASRVRTGGWNTEAFF	TRBD1	TRBV6-1	TRBJ1-1	few
CASSPRAGQGTETQYF	TRBD1	TRBV18	TRBJ2-5	many
CSVEVPPRDNEQFF	NA	TRBV29-1	TRBJ2-1	NA
CASSVDSGYGYTF	NA	TRBV7-2	TRBJ1-2	many
CAWSVTGGLDEQYF	TRBD2	TRBV30	TRBJ2-7	NA
CASSATRGNSRGNTIYF	TRBD1	TRBV7-9	TRBJ1-3	NA
CASSYGLAGGPGELFF	TRBD2	TRBV5-1	TRBJ2-2	NA
CASSQGFRVDTEAFF	NA	TRBV4-3	TRBJ1-1	many
CASSWDSNQPQHF	TRBD1	TRBV7-9	TRBJ1-5	many
CASSQNVGGPSGNIQYF	NA	TRBV4-3	TRBJ2-4	many
CASRETGTDNSPLHF	TRBD1	TRBV3-1	TRBJ1-6	NA
CASSEMETQYF	NA	TRBV12-3/TRBV12-4	TRBJ2-5	few
CASSPAFQETQYF	NA	TRBV6-1	TRBJ2-5	NA
CASSSGTSGSIETQYF	TRBD2	TRBV2	TRBJ2-5	NA
CASSPPLPGTSPTEQYF	TRBD2	TRBV18	TRBJ2-7	many
CSANNSPGGGYSNQPQHF	NA	TRBV20-1	TRBJ1-5	NA
CASSLDSGSLGEQYF	NA	TRBV5-1	TRBJ2-7	many
CASARDEQYF	NA	TRBV11-2	TRBJ2-7	NA
CSARGPSGTPTDTQYF	TRBD2	TRBV20-1	TRBJ2-3	NA
CATSAQDYGSTF	NA	TRBV24-1	TRBJ1-2	few
CASSLTGGSYTF	TRBD1	TRBV12-3/TRBV12-4	TRBJ1-2	NA
CASSASRTGNSPLPF	TRBD1	TRBV11-2	TRBJ1-6	NA
CASRGLGLAGGNEQFF	TRBD2	TRBV28	TRBJ2-1	many
CASSYTGGGSGELFF	NA	TRBV12-3/TRBV12-4	TRBJ2-2	many
CSAHRLEAQETQYF	NA	TRBV20-1	TRBJ2-5	many
CAIRNQGTDTQYF	NA	TRBV10-3	TRBJ2-3	many
CASSLVQRETQYF	NA	TRBV5-1	TRBJ2-5	many
CSARDLRHDSNQPQHF	NA	TRBV20-1	TRBJ1-5	many
CASSYSLREDYNEQFF	TRBD2	TRBV6-2/TRBV6-3	TRBJ2-1	few
CASRPLADTGELFF	TRBD2	TRBV12-3/TRBV12-4	TRBJ2-2	few